This T cell receptor beta chain was obtained from a study of T cell responses to AZD1222 COVID-19 vaccine. Germline V gene sequence: CDR1 MNHEY, CDR2 SVGAGI. Trimming took 7 bases from V and 2 from J, leaving 3 bases between them. The CDR3 is made up of 11 amino acids. This table comes from immunoSEQ multiplex PCR, and its TCRdb copy is limited to in-frame clones, with some not included. The repertoire holds 150,000 to 200,000 clones, with 94% as singletons. The receptor comes from an adult who received the AZD1222 COVID-19 vaccine. The chain employs TRBV6-5 and TRBJ1-3; D is ambiguous. The material was peripheral blood, obtained 28 days after the second AZD1222 dose. Here the CDR3 reads CASNTGNTIYF. The CDR3 DNA follows: TGTGCCAGCAACACTGGAAACACCATATATTTT.